These T cell receptor beta chains were read from a single sample in a study of CD8+ T cells in alopecia areata. Sequencing used immunoSEQ multiplex PCR; TCRdb keeps in-frame clones, though not all of them. The sample has some 170,000 clones; about 54% are singletons. The sequenced sample was CD4+ T cells sorted from blood, obtained at roughly week 55, from a patient treated with tofacitinib. These receptors originate from a human donor with alopecia areata. CDR3s include the opening cysteine and the closing phenylalanine or tryptophan. The D gene is left open where the match is weak. Size tells how often a clone was seen (once, few, many) or the class of an expanded clone, and some rows leave it out.

cdr3_aa cdr3_nt j_call clone_size d_call v_call
CSVERADTQYF TGCAGCGTTGAACGGGCAGATACGCAGTATTTT TRBJ2-3 - - TRBV29-1
CSALERQASSYEQYF TGCAGCGCCCTTGAGAGACAGGCCAGCTCCTACGAGCAGTACTTC TRBJ2-7 once - TRBV29-1
CASSLTRDTQYF TGTGCCAGCAGCTTGACGCGAGATACGCAGTATTTT TRBJ2-3 - - TRBV7-9
CSVGMLLADDNEQFF TGCAGCGTTGGCATGTTGCTAGCGGATGACAATGAGCAGTTCTTC TRBJ2-1 once TRBD2 TRBV29-1
CASIAQGALTSPLHF TGTGCCAGCATAGCACAGGGGGCTCTTACTTCACCCCTCCACTTT TRBJ1-6 - TRBD1 TRBV2
CASSVDGDTQYF TGTGCCAGCAGCGTAGACGGAGATACGCAGTATTTT TRBJ2-3 - - TRBV9
CATSRDPAEETQYF TGTGCCACCAGCAGAGATCCGGCAGAAGAGACCCAGTACTTC TRBJ2-5 few - TRBV15
CASSLGDRPQETQYF TGCGCCAGCAGCTTGGGGGACAGGCCTCAAGAGACCCAGTACTTC TRBJ2-5 - TRBD1 TRBV5-1
CSVVAGETQYF TGCAGCGTTGTAGCGGGGGAGACCCAGTACTTC TRBJ2-5 once TRBD2 TRBV29-1
CAWSPNLATNEKLFF TGTGCCTGGAGCCCAAATCTCGCAACTAATGAAAAACTGTTTTTT TRBJ1-4 few - TRBV30
CASSPDLGGNQPQHF TGTGCCAGCTCGCCCGACCTCGGGGGCAATCAGCCCCAGCATTTT TRBJ1-5 - - TRBV18
CASGGLAKETQYF TGTGCCAGCGGCGGACTAGCGAAAGAGACCCAGTACTTC TRBJ2-5 - TRBD2 TRBV27
CAWGDRGRTDTQYF TGTGCCTGGGGGGACAGGGGGCGAACAGATACGCAGTATTTT TRBJ2-3 once TRBD1 TRBV30
CASSLRSGKEETQYF TGTGCCAGCAGCTTAAGGTCCGGAAAGGAAGAGACCCAGTACTTC TRBJ2-5 - - TRBV11-3
CASSSGETQYF TGCGCCAGCAGCAGCGGAGAGACCCAGTACTTC TRBJ2-5 - - TRBV5-1
CAWSVGDSNQPQHF TGTGCCTGGAGTGTGGGGGATAGCAATCAGCCCCAGCATTTT TRBJ1-5 - - TRBV30
CASSQVLASSTDTQYF TGTGCCAGCAGCCAAGTCCTAGCTTCTAGCACAGATACGCAGTATTTT TRBJ2-3 - - TRBV4-2
CASSSQRLNQPQHF TGTGCCAGCAGTTCCCAGAGACTGAATCAGCCCCAGCATTTT TRBJ1-5 - - TRBV27
CSVKERGSANTGELFF TGCAGCGTTAAAGAACGAGGTAGTGCGAACACCGGGGAGCTGTTTTTT TRBJ2-2 - - TRBV29-1
CAIRRTSGGHEQYF TGTGCCATCAGGAGGACTAGCGGGGGCCACGAGCAGTACTTC TRBJ2-7 few TRBD2 TRBV10-3
CSARTGGGYGYTF TGCAGCGCTCGGACAGGGGGGGGCTATGGCTACACCTTC TRBJ1-2 - TRBD1 TRBV29-1
CSVVDGSNYGYTF TGCAGCGTTGTGGACGGAAGTAACTATGGCTACACCTTC TRBJ1-2 - - TRBV29-1
CASLILGTEAFF TGTGCCAGCTTGATTTTGGGGACTGAAGCTTTCTTT TRBJ1-1 - - TRBV6-5
CASSTDSNTEAFF TGTGCCAGCTCAACAGATTCGAACACTGAAGCTTTCTTT TRBJ1-1 - - TRBV18
CASSLVQGLGYEQYF TGCGCCAGCAGCTTGGTTCAGGGCTTGGGCTACGAGCAGTACTTC TRBJ2-7 - - TRBV5-1
CASSSRQGWYEQYF TGCGCCAGCAGCTCCCGACAGGGATGGTACGAGCAGTACTTC TRBJ2-7 - TRBD1 TRBV5-1
CAVGRDSYTF TGTGCAGTCGGGAGGGACAGCTACACCTTC TRBJ1-2 - - TRBV6-5
CAWSPGQGGYGYTF TGTGCCTGGAGTCCCGGACAGGGCGGCTATGGCTACACCTTC TRBJ1-2 - TRBD1 TRBV30
CASFREPTDTQYF TGTGCCAGCTTCAGGGAGCCCACAGATACGCAGTATTTT TRBJ2-3 - - TRBV2
CASILQGGNQPQHF TGTGCCAGCATTCTACAGGGGGGCAATCAGCCCCAGCATTTT TRBJ1-5 - TRBD1 TRBV27
CASRDGGLAKNIQYF TGTGCCAGCAGGGACGGGGGACTAGCCAAAAACATTCAGTACTTC TRBJ2-4 few - TRBV6-5
CASSPRQGSTEAFF TGTGCCAGCAGTCCGCGACAGGGGAGCACTGAAGCTTTCTTT TRBJ1-1 - TRBD1 TRBV6-1
CASRSQGNSPLHF TGCGCCAGCAGATCACAGGGGAATTCACCCCTCCACTTT TRBJ1-6 - TRBD1 TRBV10-2
CASSLDTMNTEAFF TGTGCCAGCAGCTTAGATACTATGAACACTGAAGCTTTCTTT TRBJ1-1 - - TRBV7-9
CASSLVGSSGANVLTF TGTGCCAGCAGCCTCGTCGGGTCCTCTGGGGCCAACGTCCTGACTTTC TRBJ2-6 - - TRBV7-8
CSVVGRYTGELFF TGCAGCGTTGTTGGCAGATACACCGGGGAGCTGTTTTTT TRBJ2-2 - - TRBV29-1
CAISESTLRDSHYGYTF TGTGCCATCAGTGAGTCGACTCTCCGGGACAGCCACTATGGCTACACCTTC TRBJ1-2 - TRBD1 TRBV10-3
CSVEPGGRDYGYTF TGCAGCGTTGAGCCAGGGGGCAGGGACTATGGCTACACCTTC TRBJ1-2 few TRBD1 TRBV29-1
CASSISGTGSYGYTF TGTGCCAGCAGCATATCCGGGACAGGGAGCTATGGCTACACCTTC TRBJ1-2 few TRBD1 TRBV5-4
CASSTGTRPSYEQYF TGTGCCAGCAGTACCGGGACTAGACCGTCCTACGAGCAGTACTTC TRBJ2-7 - TRBD2 TRBV27
CATSRQGSNSPLHF TGTGCCACCAGCAGACAGGGGAGTAATTCACCCCTCCACTTT TRBJ1-6 - - TRBV15
CASSPSIYQPQHF TGTGCCAGCAGCCCAAGCATCTATCAGCCCCAGCATTTT TRBJ1-5 few - TRBV7-8
CATSGGPLRPQHF TGTGCCACCTCGGGGGGGCCCCTTCGGCCCCAGCATTTT TRBJ1-5 few - TRBV19
CSVVGAWSYEQYF TGCAGCGTTGTGGGGGCCTGGTCCTACGAGCAGTACTTC TRBJ2-7 once - TRBV29-1
CAWRQGRTSTDTQYF TGTGCCTGGAGGCAGGGACGAACGAGCACAGATACGCAGTATTTT TRBJ2-3 - - TRBV30
CASSELASGGLSGEQYF TGTGCCAGCAGTGAATTGGCGTCAGGGGGCTTGTCAGGCGAGCAGTACTTC TRBJ2-7 - TRBD1 TRBV25-1
CSVQGNYGYTF TGCAGCGTCCAGGGGAACTATGGCTACACCTTC TRBJ1-2 - - TRBV29-1
CAWSGMGRVYYEQYF TGTGCCTGGAGTGGGATGGGTAGGGTCTACTACGAGCAGTACTTC TRBJ2-7 - - TRBV30
CASSLGTRPTYEQYF TGTGCCAGCAGCTTGGGGACCCGTCCCACTTACGAGCAGTACTTC TRBJ2-7 few - TRBV5-6
CAWSRGGTGEKLFF TGTGCCTGGAGCCGAGGGGGCACGGGCGAAAAACTGTTTTTT TRBJ1-4 - TRBD1 TRBV30
CSVERDGGATDTQYF TGCAGCGTTGAACGTGACGGGGGGGCCACAGATACGCAGTATTTT TRBJ2-3 - TRBD2 TRBV29-1
CASSERADRRYEQYF TGTGCCAGCAGTGAAAGGGCGGACAGGCGGTACGAGCAGTACTTC TRBJ2-7 - TRBD1 TRBV6-1
CASSRQANEQYF TGCGCCAGCAGCCGGCAGGCGAATGAGCAGTACTTC TRBJ2-7 - - TRBV5-1
CAWMGLGVGGYTF TGTGCCTGGATGGGTTTGGGGGTAGGCGGCTACACCTTC TRBJ1-2 - - TRBV30
CASSPGHLRETQYF TGTGCCAGCAGCCCGGGACACCTGAGGGAGACCCAGTACTTC TRBJ2-5 few - TRBV11-1
CASSSQTLSGELFF TGTGCCAGCAGCTCCCAAACTCTGAGCGGGGAGCTGTTTTTT TRBJ2-2 - - TRBV7-3
CASRTRQAEQYF TGTGCCAGCAGAACCCGACAGGCCGAGCAGTACTTC TRBJ2-7 - - TRBV6-5
CSAARATQYF TGCAGTGCAGCGCGGGCCACGCAGTATTTT TRBJ2-3 - - TRBV20-1
CASSGTGATSPLHF TGTGCCAGCAGTGGTACAGGGGCGACTTCACCCCTCCACTTT TRBJ1-6 few TRBD1 TRBV25-1
CAWKFSPYNSPLHF TGTGCCTGGAAGTTCAGCCCCTATAATTCACCCCTCCACTTT TRBJ1-6 - - TRBV30